One and the same sample provided the 21 T cell receptor beta chains below, sequenced in a study of siplizumab effects on memory and regulatory T cells. Method: immunoSEQ multiplex PCR; TCRdb's copy keeps in-frame clones and lacks some. The top ten clones hold 0.62% of a sample with approximately 100,000 clones, 93% of them seen once. The sample was Tregs sorted from blood. The receptor source for this set is a human donor in good health.

V usage is TRBV7-3 and J usage is TRBJ2-2; D is undetermined. The germline V gene has CDR1 SGHTA and CDR2 FQGTGA. The CDR3 has 12 amino acids. V lost 0 bases to trimming and J lost 5 bases, with 1 base between them. In DNA form, the CDR3 reads TGTGCCAGCAGCTTAACGACCGGGGAGCTGTTTTTT. Residues: CASSLTTGELFF.

In its sample, this clone was seen a few times. The chain links TRBV19 to TRBJ1-2; D is ambiguous. Per germline, CDR1 LNHDA and CDR2 SQIVND (reference sequence). This CDR3 region has 12 residues. Trimming stripped 4 bases from V and 7 bases from J, with 10 bases between. CDR3 region: CASSSWLSGYTF. CDR3 DNA sequence: TGTGCCAGTAGTAGTTGGTTGTCTGGCTACACCTTC.

Note on this clone: Other DNA sequences of this sample code for an identical CDR3. The V gene is TRBV5-1, the J gene TRBJ2-5; no clear D. The germline V and J ends were trimmed by 0 bases and 4 bases, with 4 bases remaining between them. The CDR3 is made up of 12 amino acids. The germline V gene has CDR1 SGHRS and CDR2 YFSETQ. CDR3 amino acids: CASSLAGETQYF. The CDR3 DNA is TGCGCCAGCAGCTTGGCCGGAGAGACCCAGTACTTC.

The rearrangement uses TRBV4-1 and TRBJ1-2; no clear D. Per the germline V gene, CDR1 is MGHRA and CDR2 is YSYEKL. CDR3 size: 14 residues. V was shortened by 3 bases and J by 8 bases, with 16 bases between the two germline ends. This CDR3 reads CASSHNGGSGGYTF. The CDR3 nucleotides read TGCGCCAGCAGCCACAACGGAGGATCGGGAGGCTACACCTTC.

CDR3 nucleotides: TGCAGCGTTGAAAGATCCACAGATACGCAGTATTTT. Translation: CSVERSTDTQYF. The V and J genes are TRBV29-1 and TRBJ2-3; D remains ambiguous. The CDR3 totals 12 residues. Looked up from germline, CDR1 is SQVTM and CDR2 is ANQGSEA. V lost 2 bases to trimming and J lost 2 bases, with 5 bases between them.

The V call is TRBV7-8, the J call TRBJ2-7; 8 bases map to TRBD2. With V trimmed by 5 bases and J by 0 bases, 15 bases remained unmatched. In germline, CDR1 is SGHVS, CDR2 FQNEAQ. The CDR3 is 18 amino acids. This CDR3 is CASSQQALAAPSSYEQYF. The CDR3 DNA follows: TGTGCCAGCAGCCAGCAGGCACTAGCGGCTCCTAGCTCCTACGAGCAGTACTTC. Supplemented by reference TRBV7-8 and TRBJ2-7, the full variable domain reads GAGVSQSPRYKVAKRGQDVALRCDPISGHVSLFWYQQALGQGPEFLTYFQNEAQLDKSGLPSDRFFAERPEGSVSTLKIQRTQQEDSAVYLCASSQQALAAPSSYEQYFGPGTRLTVT.

CDR3 sequence: CASRYRLYNSPLHF. The CDR3 nucleotides are TGTGCCAGCAGGTACAGGTTATATAATTCACCCCTCCACTTT. J is TRBJ1-6 and V is TRBV11-2, with D possibly matching TRBD1 (5 bases). The CDR3 runs to 14 residues. Germline V gene sequence: CDR1 SGHAT, CDR2 FQNNGV. Deletions cut 6 bases from V and 4 bases from J, with 10 bases between.

V gene TRBV29-1 combines with J gene TRBJ2-3; D is tentatively TRBD1 or TRBD2 (5 bases each). Germline V gene sequence: CDR1 SQVTM, CDR2 ANQGSEA. CDR3 length: 16 amino acids. Trimming left V 3 bases short and J 5 bases short, with 21 bases between. The DNA of the CDR3 is TGCAGCGTTGAGGGTAGTATTGGGGGTCGGGGAGATACGCAGTATTTT. It yields the protein CSVEGSIGGRGDTQYF.

V usage is TRBV5-5 and J usage is TRBJ2-5; TRBD1 or TRBD2 may be the D gene (6 bases each). The V end lost 1 base, the J end lost 4 bases, and 11 bases lay between the germline ends. CDR3 length: 14 amino acids. The germline V gene encodes CDR1 SGHKS and CDR2 YYEKEE (reference sequence). DNA of the CDR3: TGTGCCAGCAGCTTGCTTGGAGGGGGAGAGACCCAGTACTTC. Its protein product is CASSLLGGGETQYF.

The V gene is TRBV2, the J gene TRBJ1-1; perhaps TRBD1 as D (5 bases). V lost 4 bases and J lost 6, with 12 bases in between. CDR1 and CDR2 (germline): SNHLY, FYNNEI. This CDR3 is 13 amino acids long. The CDR3 protein is CASSVDQQAEAFF. The CDR3 DNA reads TGTGCCAGCAGTGTTGACCAACAGGCTGAAGCTTTCTTT.

This clone appeared once. The J gene is TRBJ2-3, the V gene TRBV5-3; 8 bases fit TRBD2. TRBV5-3 is labeled an ORF, and its function is uncertain. J lost 3 bases, V lost 0 bases, and 3 bases had no gene match. The CDR3 is 15 amino acids. The CDR3, as DNA: TGTGCCAGAAGCTTGGAAACTAGCGGAACAGATACGCAGTATTTT. Its protein product is CARSLETSGTDTQYF.

This clone was detected once. The genes are TRBV9 and TRBJ2-1, with a weak D call TRBD1 (6 bases). CDR1 is SGDLS and CDR2 is YYNGEE in the germline V gene. The CDR3 covers 16 residues. V gave up 3 bases and J gave up 0 bases, with 13 bases separating them. CDR3 nucleotides: TGTGCCAGCAGCGCACGAGGGGACACCTCCTACAATGAGCAGTTCTTC. It specifies CASSARGDTSYNEQFF.

The chain employs TRBV19 and TRBJ1-5; a possible D gene is TRBD1 (6 bases). The CDR3 has 17 amino acids. The germline V gene has CDR1 LNHDA and CDR2 SQIVND (reference sequence). V was cut by 9 bases and J by 2 bases, with 23 bases left in between. CDR3 nucleotide sequence: TGTGCCAGAACCAAAAGATCTTGGACAGACGGCAATCAGCCCCAGCATTTT. Amino acid sequence: CARTKRSWTDGNQPQHF.

The chain links TRBV7-9 to TRBJ1-4; 8 bases match TRBD1. Germline lookup yields CDR1 SEHNR and CDR2 FQNEAQ (reference sequence). V gave up 4 bases and J gave up 5 bases; unmatched junction bases: 6. This CDR3 spans 15 amino acids. CDR3 bases: TGTGCCAGCAGCTCAAGACAGGGGATAAATGAAAAACTGTTTTTT. It translates to CASSSRQGINEKLFF.

This rearrangement joins TRBV4-2 to TRBJ1-2; 7 nucleotides line up with TRBD1. This CDR3 spans 15 amino acids. Germline V CDR1 and CDR2: LGHNA, YNFKEQ. Trimming at V came to 4 bases and at J to 4 bases, leaving 9 bases not matched to a gene. The CDR3 here is CASSRTSDRAYGYTF. For the CDR3, the DNA is TGTGCCAGCAGCCGCACTTCCGACAGGGCCTATGGCTACACCTTC.

This clone was seen repeatedly, ten times or more. V usage is TRBV6-1 and J usage is TRBJ2-3, with D possibly TRBD2 on 6 matching bases. The CDR3 consists of 13 residues. CDR1 is MNHNS and CDR2 is SASEGT in the germline V gene. The germline V and J ends were trimmed by 5 bases and 2 bases, with 8 bases remaining between them. The CDR3 loop is CASSRDSTDTQYF. In nucleotides, the CDR3 is TGTGCCAGCAGTAGGGACTCCACAGATACGCAGTATTTT.

V and J are TRBV7-8 and TRBJ2-5; D not resolved. Trimming stripped 7 bases from V and 2 bases from J, with 17 bases between. The CDR3 extends over 15 amino acids. The V gene's germline CDR1 is SGHVS and CDR2 FQNEAQ. The DNA of the CDR3 is TGTGCCAGCACCCTTAAAAGGCTGGGACAAGAGACCCAGTACTTC. Translating gives CASTLKRLGQETQYF.

The table lists this clone with a count of one. The chain employs TRBV6-5 and TRBJ1-4; TRBD1 is a possible D gene (5 bases). Trimming removed 0 bases from V and 1 base from J, with 9 bases in between. There are 16 residues in the CDR3. Germline values: CDR1 MNHEY, CDR2 SVGAGI. This chain's CDR3 is CASSYSKGRTNEKLFF. The CDR3 DNA reads as TGTGCCAGCAGTTACTCGAAGGGGCGAACTAATGAAAAACTGTTTTTT.

The chain employs TRBV7-6 and TRBJ1-1; D is perhaps TRBD1 (5 bases). The V and J ends lost 0 bases and 6 bases respectively, with 14 bases between them. CDR3 length: 15 residues. Germline V CDR1 and CDR2: SGHVS, FNYEAQ. CDR3 protein: CASSLAPGVVPEAFF. The CDR3 coding sequence is TGTGCCAGCAGCTTAGCTCCGGGGGTGGTCCCTGAAGCTTTCTTT.

This rearrangement joins TRBV6-5 to TRBJ2-1; tentative D call: TRBD1 (6 bases). Germline loops: CDR1 MNHEY, CDR2 SVGAGI. This CDR3 has 13 amino acids. V was pared by 6 bases and J by 2 bases, with 8 bases between. CDR3 residues: CASSRTAYNEQFF. Written as DNA, the CDR3 is TGTGCCAGCAGCCGGACAGCCTACAATGAGCAGTTCTTC.

This clone showed up just once. J is TRBJ2-5 and V is TRBV6-6; D gene uncertain. Trimming stripped 0 bases from V and 5 bases from J, with 1 base between. This CDR3 is built from 11 residues. CDR1 is MNHNY and CDR2 is SVGAGI in the germline V gene (reference sequence). Written as DNA, the CDR3 is TGTGCCAGCAGTTACTCGGAGACCCAGTACTTC. Translated: CASSYSETQYF.